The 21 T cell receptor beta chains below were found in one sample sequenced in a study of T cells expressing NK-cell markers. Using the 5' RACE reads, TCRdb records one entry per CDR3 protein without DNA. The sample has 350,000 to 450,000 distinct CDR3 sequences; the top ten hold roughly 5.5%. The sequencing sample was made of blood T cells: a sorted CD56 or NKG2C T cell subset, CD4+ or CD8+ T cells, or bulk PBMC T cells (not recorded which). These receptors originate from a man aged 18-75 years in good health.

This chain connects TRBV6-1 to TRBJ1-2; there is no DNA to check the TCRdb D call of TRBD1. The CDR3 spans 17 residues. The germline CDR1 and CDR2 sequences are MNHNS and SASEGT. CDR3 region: CASSPSPGQGVPYGYTF.

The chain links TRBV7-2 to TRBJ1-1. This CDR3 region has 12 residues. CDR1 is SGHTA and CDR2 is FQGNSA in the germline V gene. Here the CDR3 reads CASSLDGRAAFF.

The CDR3 loop reads CASSLGTETSYEQYF. The chain is built from TRBV5-1 and TRBJ2-7; absent DNA, TCRdb's TRBD1 call cannot be checked. The CDR3 is 15 amino acids. Germline CDR1 is SGHRS and CDR2 is YFSETQ.

The chain's CDR3 is CSAQVGYSNQPQHF. The chain is built from TRBV20-1 and TRBJ1-5. Germline V CDR1 and CDR2: DFQATT, SNEGSKA (reference sequence). The CDR3 has 14 amino acids.

The CDR3: CASRNDRGNEQFF. This chain joins TRBV2 and TRBJ2-1; with no DNA, the TCRdb D assignment of TRBD1 cannot be verified. Germline CDR1 SNHLY, CDR2 FYNNEI. The CDR3 consists of 13 residues.

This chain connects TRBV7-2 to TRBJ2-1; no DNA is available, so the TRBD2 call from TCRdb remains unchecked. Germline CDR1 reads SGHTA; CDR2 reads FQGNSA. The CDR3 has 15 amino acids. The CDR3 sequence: CASSPLPSSYNEQFF.

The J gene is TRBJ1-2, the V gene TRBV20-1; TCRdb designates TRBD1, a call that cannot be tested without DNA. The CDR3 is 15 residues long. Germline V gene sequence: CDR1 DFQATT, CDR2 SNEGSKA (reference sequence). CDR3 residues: CSARGGDGPNYGYTF.

The CDR3 region is CASSIRGTGSNTEAFF. The chain links TRBV19 to TRBJ1-1; TCRdb's D gene call, TRBD1, goes unchecked for lack of DNA. Germline CDR1 reads LNHDA; CDR2 reads SQIVND (reference sequence). The CDR3 is 16 amino acids.

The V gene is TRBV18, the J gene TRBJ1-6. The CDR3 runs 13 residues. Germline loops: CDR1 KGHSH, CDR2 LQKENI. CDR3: CASSLGTNSPLHF.

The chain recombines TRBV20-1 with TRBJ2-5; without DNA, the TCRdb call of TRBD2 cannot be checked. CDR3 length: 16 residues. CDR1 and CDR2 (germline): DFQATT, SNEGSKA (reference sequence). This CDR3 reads CSAAGLAGPGVETQYF.

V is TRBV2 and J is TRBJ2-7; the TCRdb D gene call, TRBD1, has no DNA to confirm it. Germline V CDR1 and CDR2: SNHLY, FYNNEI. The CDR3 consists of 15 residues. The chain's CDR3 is CASSARPGEYYEQYF.

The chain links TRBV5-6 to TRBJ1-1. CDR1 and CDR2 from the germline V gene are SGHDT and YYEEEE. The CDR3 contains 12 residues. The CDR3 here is CASSRERTEAFF.

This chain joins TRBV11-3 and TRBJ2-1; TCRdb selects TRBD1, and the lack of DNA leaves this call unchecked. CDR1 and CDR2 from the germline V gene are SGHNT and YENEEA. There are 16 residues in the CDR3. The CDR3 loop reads CASSPGESHGYNEQFF.

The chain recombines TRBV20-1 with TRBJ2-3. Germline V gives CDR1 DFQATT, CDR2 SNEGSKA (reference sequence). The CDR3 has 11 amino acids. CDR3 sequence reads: CSAGMTDTQYF.

CDR3: CASSPKQDAYGYTF. The chain combines TRBV18 with TRBJ1-2; the TCRdb call, TRBD1, lacks DNA for checking. Germline V gene lookup returns CDR1 KGHSH and CDR2 LQKENI. The CDR3 is made up of 14 amino acids.

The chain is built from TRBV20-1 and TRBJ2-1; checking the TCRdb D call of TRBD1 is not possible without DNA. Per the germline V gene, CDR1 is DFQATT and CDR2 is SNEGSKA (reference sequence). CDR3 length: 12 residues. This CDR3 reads CSAAPGAREQFF.

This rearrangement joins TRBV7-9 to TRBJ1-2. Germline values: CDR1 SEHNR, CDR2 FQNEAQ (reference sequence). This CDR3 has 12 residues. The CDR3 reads CASSARPMGYTF.

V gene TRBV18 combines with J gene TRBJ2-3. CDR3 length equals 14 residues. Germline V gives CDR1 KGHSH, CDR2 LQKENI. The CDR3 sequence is CASSPPVTTDTQYF.

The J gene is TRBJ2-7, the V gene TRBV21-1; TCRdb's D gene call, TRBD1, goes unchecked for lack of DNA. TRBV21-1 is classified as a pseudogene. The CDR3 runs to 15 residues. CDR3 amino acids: CASSKVCWPPYEQYF.

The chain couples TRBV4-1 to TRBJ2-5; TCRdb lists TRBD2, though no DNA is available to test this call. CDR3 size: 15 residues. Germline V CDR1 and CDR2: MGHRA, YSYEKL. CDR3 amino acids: CASSQDFAGLETQYF.

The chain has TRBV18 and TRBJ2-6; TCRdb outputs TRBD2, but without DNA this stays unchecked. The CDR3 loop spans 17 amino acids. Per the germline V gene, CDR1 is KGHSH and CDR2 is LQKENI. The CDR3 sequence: CASSPGHGPSGANVLTF.